This T cell receptor beta chain comes out of a study of CD8 T cells in ankylosing spondylitis. Note on this clonotype: Its target is unknown.

Libraries for TCR beta were made by quantitative 5'-RACE with molecular barcodes. Via MiXCR, TCRdb re-called the 5' RACE reads, giving one row per CDR3 protein. The sample has approximately 400,000 distinct CDR3 sequences, 17% seen once. The CDR3 runs 16 residues. The germline CDR1 and CDR2 sequences are SNHLY and FYNNEI. Trimming pared 7 bases from V and 6 bases from J, leaving 25 bases between. General observations from the study: Disease-linked clones were reportedly significantly enriched in matched ankylosing spondylitis synovial fluid. Characteristic of ankylosing spondylitis blood, it appeared, was a TCR beta motif comprising roughly eight highly homologous variants.

The sample comprised blood, either unsorted or a sorted T cell fraction (not recorded which). The rearrangement uses TRBV2 and TRBJ2-7; D is possibly TRBD2 (5 bases). This sequence was found in a male donor with ankylosing spondylitis. Written as DNA, the CDR3 is TGTGCCAGCACCCCAAGCCCCCGAGGGATACCCCTCGAGCAGTACTTC. This encodes CASTPSPRGIPLEQYF. Drawing the rest from reference TRBV2 and TRBJ2-7, the complete variable domain is EPEVTQTPSHQVTQMGQEVILRCVPISNHLYFYWYRQILGQKVEFLVSFYNNEISEKSEIFDDQFSVERPDGSNFTLKIRSTKLEDSAMYFCASTPSPRGIPLEQYFGPGTRLTVT.